This T cell receptor (beta chain) was documented in a study of PD-L1 blockade in urothelial cancer (TCRdb year 2017). Notes on the research overall: Every patient began therapy in 2014 and was given atezolizumab 1,200 mg intravenously every 3 weeks. About 85% of the 29 patients were identified as males with urothelial cancer of bladder origin, and a prior smoking history was reported by 18 of 29 patients. An ECOG performance status of 0 or 1 was recorded for the patients, and 0 to 3 prior chemotherapy regimens had been received by the patients. Blood samples were analyzed at 3 weeks after treatment start (second dose) and at 6 weeks after treatment start. Blood samples yielded a median of around 140,000 T cells and approximately 83,000 unique TCRs, with median clonality about 0.08. The study was an exploratory multi-omic analysis of somatic, immune and clinical correlates of response to PD-L1 blockade with atezolizumab in urothelial cancer. Pretreatment tumor samples, along with matched peripheral blood serially collected before and after atezolizumab treatment, were subjected to TCR sequencing. Durable clinical benefit meant progression-free survival longer than 6 months, and TCR features were also tested against progression-free and overall survival. In the same patients who had TCR sequencing, pretreatment tumors also underwent whole exome sequencing and RNA sequencing. Durable clinical benefit was achieved by nine patients and was not achieved by 20 patients. Pretreatment blood TCR-seq was available for about 28 patients, at least one posttreatment blood collection was obtained for around 25 patients, and tumor TCR-seq was available for around 25 patients. The paper's findings and limits, for the study overall: A pretreatment peripheral blood TCR clonality below the median was linked to improved progression-free and overall survival. At 3 weeks after the start of treatment, tumor-associated TCR clones in peripheral blood had expanded more in patients with durable benefit (n of about 20, p = 0.022). Small sample size (n of about 30) and many exploratory analyses mean the results are intended to be hypothesis-generating.

The cohort comprised 25 to 30 patients with locally advanced or metastatic urothelial carcinoma treated at Memorial Sloan Kettering on a trial protocol. Peripheral blood mononuclear cells were collected pretreatment and during treatment, with between 1 and 8 total time points obtained per patient. The Qiagen DNeasy Blood extraction kit was used to purify genomic DNA from total PBMCs and tumor samples. PBMCs were collected pretreatment and during treatment, and were isolated and stored as previously described. As for this clone: Its recognized antigen is unknown. Base qualities were left out, and no much larger clone turns up one base away.

For CDR1 and CDR2, the germline V gene lists SGHTA and FQGNSA. At the junction V is shortened by 5 bases and J by 11 bases, with 15 bases in between. From the cysteine up to the phenylalanine, the CDR3 has a length of 12 residues. Just the 36-base CDR3 DNA is kept, in frame starting at base 1. To estimate absolute template abundance from read counts, synthetic TCR analog templates were spiked into each PCR. The immunoSEQ assay used bias-controlled V and J gene primers to amplify TCRbeta CDR3 regions from genomic DNA. Sequencing of rearranged TCRbeta segments was performed at approximately 20X coverage. The study's processing was this. Clustering was used to correct sequencing errors, and CDR3s were annotated against IMGT so that V, D and J genes could be assigned. Out-of-frame and stop-codon sequences were excluded, and only productive TCRbeta rearrangements were used in downstream analyses. To compute clonality, Shannon entropy was normalized by the log of the number of unique productive sequences and then subtracted from one. Clones differing between time points or between blood and tumor were identified by Fisher's exact test with Benjamini-Hochberg correction at adjusted p below 0.01. Held by TCRdb, this immuneACCESS table contains in-frame sequences only and omits some clones. Under half of the omission traces to an unresolved V gene where checked; the cause of the rest is unknown. Clone size and the V and J calls come from that table; the DNA yielded D and trimming. This sample comprises 70,000 to 85,000 clones, 84% of them detected only once. The ten largest clonotypes hold 4.5% to 5.5% of the sample.

The sequences come from PBMCs, collected around atezolizumab (anti-PD-L1) treatment. The source is a man between 65 and 85 years old with urothelial cancer. The receptor chain draws on TRBV7-2 and TRBJ2-5; TRBD1 is a weak D gene call, 5 bases matching. The DNA reads TGTGCCAGCAGCACCGACAGAGCCTCGCAGTACTTC. Its translation reads: CASSTDRASQYF.